The 3 T cell receptor beta chains below were found in one sample sequenced in a study of chemoradiotherapy in HPV16-positive cancers. The table came from immunoSEQ multiplex PCR; TCRdb's copy has only in-frame clones and leaves some out. The top ten hold roughly 5.7% of the sample, which has about 950 clones, 88% seen once. The sample in question was tumor tissue, obtained from a patient who underwent chemoradiotherapy. Receptors originate from a human donor with HPV-associated anogenital cancer.

This clone was seen a few times. The V gene is TRBV30, the J gene TRBJ1-6; 7 bases agree with TRBD1. After removal of 4 bases from V and 7 bases from J, the junction contained 4 bases not matched to a gene. The CDR3 runs to 13 residues. The germline V gene has CDR1 GTSNPN and CDR2 SVGIG (reference sequence). The CDR3 spells CAWTGGTNSPLHF. CDR3 coding DNA: TGTGCCTGGACAGGGGGAACAAATTCACCCCTCCACTTT.

The chain employs TRBV7-3 and TRBJ2-3, with TRBD1 matching over 8 bases. The CDR3 is 15 amino acids. Germline V gene sequence: CDR1 SGHTA, CDR2 FQGTGA. The trim removed 2 bases at V and 1 base at J, leaving 2 bases unmatched. The CDR3 region is CASSLRGQGTDTQYF. CDR3 bases: TGTGCCAGCAGCTTACGGGGACAGGGCACAGATACGCAGTATTTT.

This rearrangement joins TRBV19 to TRBJ1-1; the D gene is possibly TRBD1 (5 bases). The CDR3 totals 16 residues. V lost 1 base and J lost 3, with 15 bases in between. Germline V CDR1 and CDR2: LNHDA, SQIVND (reference sequence). CDR3 residues: CASSIAPGTSYTEAFF. CDR3 sequence (DNA): TGTGCCAGTAGTATAGCGCCCGGGACCTCCTACACTGAAGCTTTCTTT.